This T cell receptor (beta chain) was retrieved from a study of post-analysis software for immune sequencing data. Overall study: The study covered relapsing-remitting, secondary progressive and progressive-relapsing courses of multiple sclerosis.

Trimming removed 0 bases at V and 2 bases at J, with 6 bases between. This CDR3 comprises 14 residues. The germline V gene encodes CDR1 MNHNY and CDR2 SVGAGI (reference sequence). Study-level points and caveats: Relative to controls, patients had five TRBV segments at higher frequency, with TRBV5-6, TRBV5-1 and TRBV20-1 among these. Normalized Chao1 diversity was significantly reduced in patients versus controls.

Prepared TCR beta cDNA libraries contained unique molecular identifiers. Some 500,000 cDNA molecules were obtained per 1 to 10 million input T cells. Each CDR3 protein is one row after TCRdb ran MiXCR on the PCR reads. The sample has some 370,000 distinct CDR3 sequences; less than 35% are singletons. The sample holds a few counts of this clonotype. Its antigen remains unidentified. This receptor was obtained from a girl between 5 and 17 years old with multiple sclerosis. Sequencing was performed on blood. The chain combines TRBV6-6 with TRBJ2-3, with D uncertain. Here the CDR3 DNA reads TGTGCCAGCAGTTACTCGACTCCCACAGATACGCAGTATTTT. It translates to CASSYSTPTDTQYF.